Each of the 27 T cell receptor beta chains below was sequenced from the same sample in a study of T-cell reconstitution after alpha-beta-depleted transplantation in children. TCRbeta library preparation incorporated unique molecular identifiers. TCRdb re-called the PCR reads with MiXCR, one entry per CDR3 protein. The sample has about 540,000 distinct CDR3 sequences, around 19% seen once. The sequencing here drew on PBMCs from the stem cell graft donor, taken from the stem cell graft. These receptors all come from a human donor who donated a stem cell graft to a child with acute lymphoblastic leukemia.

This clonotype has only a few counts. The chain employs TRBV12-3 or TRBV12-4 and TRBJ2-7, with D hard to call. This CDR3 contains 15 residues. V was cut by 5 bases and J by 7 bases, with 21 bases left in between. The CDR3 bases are TGTGCCAGCAGTCCCTTTGTGGGATTGTTGGGGGAGCAGTACTTC. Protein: CASSPFVGLLGEQYF.

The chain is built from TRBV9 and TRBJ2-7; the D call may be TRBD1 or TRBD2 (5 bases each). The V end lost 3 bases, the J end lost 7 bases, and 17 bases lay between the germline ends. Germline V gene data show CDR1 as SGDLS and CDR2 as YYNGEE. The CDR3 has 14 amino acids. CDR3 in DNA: TGTGCCAGCAGCGAGTGGGATTCTGGGGGAGAGCAGTACTTC. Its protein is CASSEWDSGGEQYF.

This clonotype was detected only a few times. The CDR3 DNA reads as TGTGCCAGCAGTTGGTCTAGCGGGAGTAACGCCTACGAGCAGTACTTC. Translating it yields CASSWSSGSNAYEQYF. The chain joins TRBV27 to TRBJ2-7, with TRBD2 matching over 10 bases. CDR3 size: 16 residues. Germline CDR1 reads MNHEY; CDR2 reads SMNVEV (reference sequence). V was clipped by 4 bases and J by 2 bases; unmatched bases: 8.

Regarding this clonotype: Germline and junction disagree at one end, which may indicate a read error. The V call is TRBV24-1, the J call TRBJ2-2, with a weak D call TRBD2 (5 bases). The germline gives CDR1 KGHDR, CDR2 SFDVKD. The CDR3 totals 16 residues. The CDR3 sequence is CATSDSSHSDTGELFF. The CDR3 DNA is TGTGCCACCAGTGATTCCTCGCACAGTGACACCGGGGAGCTGTTTTTC.

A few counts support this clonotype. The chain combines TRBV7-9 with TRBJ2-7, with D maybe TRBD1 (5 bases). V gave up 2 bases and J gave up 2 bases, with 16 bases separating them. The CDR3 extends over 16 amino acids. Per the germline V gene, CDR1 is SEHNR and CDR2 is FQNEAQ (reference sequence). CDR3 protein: CASSLTPAGMAYEQYF. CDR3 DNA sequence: TGTGCCAGCAGCTTAACCCCGGCAGGGATGGCCTACGAGCAGTACTTC.

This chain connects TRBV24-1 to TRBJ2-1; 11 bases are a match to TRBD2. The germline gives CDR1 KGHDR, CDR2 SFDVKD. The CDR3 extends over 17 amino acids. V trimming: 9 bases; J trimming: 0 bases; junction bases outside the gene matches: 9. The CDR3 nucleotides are TGTGCCACCCAAAAGACTAGCGGGGCCAGCTCCTACAATGAGCAGTTCTTC. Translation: CATQKTSGASSYNEQFF.

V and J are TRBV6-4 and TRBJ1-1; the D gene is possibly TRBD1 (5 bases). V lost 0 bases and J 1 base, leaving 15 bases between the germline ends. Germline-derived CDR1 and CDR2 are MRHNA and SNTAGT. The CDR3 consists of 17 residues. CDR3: CASSDSLSGLRNTEAFF. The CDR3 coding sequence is TGTGCCAGCAGTGACTCCCTCTCGGGACTCAGGAACACTGAAGCTTTCTTT.

CDR3 sequence reads: CASRTGLGYNSPLHF. The CDR3 DNA follows: TGTGCCAGCAGGACCGGCTTAGGGTACAATTCACCCCTCCACTTT. The chain recombines TRBV2 with TRBJ1-6; D is unresolved. The germline V gene has CDR1 SNHLY and CDR2 FYNNEI. The CDR3 covers 15 residues. V was shortened by 6 bases and J by 7 bases, with 16 bases between the two germline ends.

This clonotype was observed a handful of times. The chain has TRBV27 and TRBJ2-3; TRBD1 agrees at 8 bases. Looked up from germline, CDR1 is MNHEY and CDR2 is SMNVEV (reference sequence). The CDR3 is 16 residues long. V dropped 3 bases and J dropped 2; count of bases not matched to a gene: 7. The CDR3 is CASSFLGQDSTDTQYF. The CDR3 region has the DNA TGTGCCAGCAGTTTCCTGGGACAGGATTCCACAGATACGCAGTATTTT.

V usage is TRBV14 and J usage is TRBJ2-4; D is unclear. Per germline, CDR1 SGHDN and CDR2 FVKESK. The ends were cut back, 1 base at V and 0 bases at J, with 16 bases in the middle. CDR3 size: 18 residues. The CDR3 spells CASSQGLRSSIAKNIQYF. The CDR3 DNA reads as TGTGCCAGCAGCCAAGGGTTGCGAAGTTCCATAGCCAAAAACATTCAGTACTTC.

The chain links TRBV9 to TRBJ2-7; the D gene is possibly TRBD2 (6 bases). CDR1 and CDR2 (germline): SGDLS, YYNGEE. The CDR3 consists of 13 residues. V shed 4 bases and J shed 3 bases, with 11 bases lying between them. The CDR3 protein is CASSPGLFYEQYF. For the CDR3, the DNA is TGTGCCAGCAGCCCGGGACTCTTCTACGAGCAGTACTTC.

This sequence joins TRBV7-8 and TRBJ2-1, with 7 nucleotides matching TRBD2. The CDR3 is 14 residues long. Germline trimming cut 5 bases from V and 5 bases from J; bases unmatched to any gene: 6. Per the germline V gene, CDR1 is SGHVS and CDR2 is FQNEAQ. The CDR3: CASSTRGDHNEQFF. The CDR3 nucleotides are TGTGCCAGCAGCACCCGGGGGGACCACAATGAGCAGTTCTTC.

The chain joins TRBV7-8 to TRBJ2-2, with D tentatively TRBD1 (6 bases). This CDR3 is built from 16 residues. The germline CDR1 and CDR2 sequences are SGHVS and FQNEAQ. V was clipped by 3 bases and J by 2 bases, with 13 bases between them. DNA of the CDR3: TGTGCCAGCAGCTTTCGGCCACAGGGCAACACCGGGGAGCTGTTTTTT. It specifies CASSFRPQGNTGELFF.

The chain's CDR3 is CSARGMGGGEQYF. The CDR3 DNA sequence: TGCAGTGCTAGGGGTATGGGGGGCGGCGAGCAGTACTTC. The rearrangement joins TRBV20-1 to TRBJ2-7; D possibly uses TRBD1 or TRBD2 (6 bases each). CDR1 is DFQATT and CDR2 is SNEGSKA in the germline V gene (reference sequence). There are 13 residues in the CDR3. Deletions cut 3 bases from V and 6 bases from J, with 15 bases between.

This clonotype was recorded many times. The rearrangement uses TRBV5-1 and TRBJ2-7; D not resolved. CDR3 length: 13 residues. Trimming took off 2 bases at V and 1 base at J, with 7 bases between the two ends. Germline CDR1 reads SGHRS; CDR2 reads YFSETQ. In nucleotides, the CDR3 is TGCGCCAGCAGCTTCCCCGCGTCCTACGAGCAGTACTTC. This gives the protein CASSFPASYEQYF.

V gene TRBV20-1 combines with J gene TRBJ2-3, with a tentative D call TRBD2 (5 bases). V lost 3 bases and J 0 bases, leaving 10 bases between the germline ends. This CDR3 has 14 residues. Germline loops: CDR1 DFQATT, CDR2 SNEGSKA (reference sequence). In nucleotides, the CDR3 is TGCAGTGCTAGGGGTGGGAGCAGCACAGATACGCAGTATTTT. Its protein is CSARGGSSTDTQYF.

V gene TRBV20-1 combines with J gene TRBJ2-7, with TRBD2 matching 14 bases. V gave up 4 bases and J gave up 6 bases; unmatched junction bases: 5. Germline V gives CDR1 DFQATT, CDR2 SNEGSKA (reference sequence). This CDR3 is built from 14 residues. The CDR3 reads CSAMGLAGVGEQYF. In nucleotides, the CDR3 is TGCAGTGCTATGGGACTAGCGGGAGTAGGCGAGCAGTACTTC.

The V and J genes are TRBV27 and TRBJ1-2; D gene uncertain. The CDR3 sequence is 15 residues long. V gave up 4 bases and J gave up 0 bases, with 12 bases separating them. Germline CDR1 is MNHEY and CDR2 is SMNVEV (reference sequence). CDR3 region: CASSYGRDANYGYTF. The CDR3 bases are TGTGCCAGCAGTTATGGACGGGATGCTAACTATGGCTACACCTTC.

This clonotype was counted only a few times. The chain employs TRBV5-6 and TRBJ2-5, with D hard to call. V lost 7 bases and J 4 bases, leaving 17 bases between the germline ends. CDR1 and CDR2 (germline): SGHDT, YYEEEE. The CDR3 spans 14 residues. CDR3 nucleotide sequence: TGTGCCAGCCAACGGACGCTTCTGGTAGAGACCCAGTACTTC. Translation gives CASQRTLLVETQYF.

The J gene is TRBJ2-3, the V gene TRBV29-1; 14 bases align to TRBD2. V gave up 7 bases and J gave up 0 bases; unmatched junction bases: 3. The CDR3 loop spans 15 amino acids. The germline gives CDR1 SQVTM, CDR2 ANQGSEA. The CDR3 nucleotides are TGCAGCGCTGGGACTAGCGGGAGTAGCACAGATACGCAGTATTTT. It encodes CSAGTSGSSTDTQYF.

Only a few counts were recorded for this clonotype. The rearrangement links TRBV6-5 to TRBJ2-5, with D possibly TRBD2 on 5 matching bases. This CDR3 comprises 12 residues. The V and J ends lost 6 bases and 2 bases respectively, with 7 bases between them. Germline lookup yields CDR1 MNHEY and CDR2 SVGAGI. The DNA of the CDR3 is TGTGCCAGCAGGACGGGACAAGAGACCCAGTACTTC. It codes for CASRTGQETQYF.

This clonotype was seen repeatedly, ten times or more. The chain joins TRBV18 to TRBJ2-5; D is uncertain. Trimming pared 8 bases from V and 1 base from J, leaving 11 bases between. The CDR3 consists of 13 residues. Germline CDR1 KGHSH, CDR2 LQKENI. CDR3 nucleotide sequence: TGTGCCAGCAGCCCCGGTGGCCAAGAGACCCAGTACTTC. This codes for CASSPGGQETQYF.

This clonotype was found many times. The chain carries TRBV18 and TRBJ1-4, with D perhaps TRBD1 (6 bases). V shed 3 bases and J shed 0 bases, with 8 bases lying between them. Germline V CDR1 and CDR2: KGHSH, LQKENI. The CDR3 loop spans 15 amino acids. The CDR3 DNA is TGTGCCAGCTCACCGACAGGAGCAACTAATGAAAAACTGTTTTTT. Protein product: CASSPTGATNEKLFF.

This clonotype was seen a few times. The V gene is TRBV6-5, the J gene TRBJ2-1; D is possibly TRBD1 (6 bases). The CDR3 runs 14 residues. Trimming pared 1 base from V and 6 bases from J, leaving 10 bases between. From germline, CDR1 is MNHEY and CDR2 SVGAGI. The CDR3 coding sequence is TGTGCCAGCAGTTACTTGAGGGGGACCAATGAGCAGTTCTTC. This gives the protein CASSYLRGTNEQFF.

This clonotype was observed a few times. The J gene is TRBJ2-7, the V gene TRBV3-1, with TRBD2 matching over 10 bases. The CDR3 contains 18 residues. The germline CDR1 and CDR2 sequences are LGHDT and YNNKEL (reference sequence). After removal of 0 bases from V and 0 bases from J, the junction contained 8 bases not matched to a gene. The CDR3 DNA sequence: TGTGCCAGCAGCCAAGATGCTAGCGGGAGTTCGGACTCCTACGAGCAGTACTTC. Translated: CASSQDASGSSDSYEQYF.

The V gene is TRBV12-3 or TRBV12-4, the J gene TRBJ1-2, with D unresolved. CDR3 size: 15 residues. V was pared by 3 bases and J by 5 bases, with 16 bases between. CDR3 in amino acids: CASSLPSGGRYGYTF. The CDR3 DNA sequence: TGTGCCAGCAGTTTGCCCAGCGGAGGAAGGTATGGCTACACCTTC.

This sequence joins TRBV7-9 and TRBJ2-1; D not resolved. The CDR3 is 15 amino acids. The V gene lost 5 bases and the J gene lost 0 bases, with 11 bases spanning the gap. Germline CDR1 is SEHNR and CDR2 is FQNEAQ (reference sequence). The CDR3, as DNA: TGTGCCAGCAGCGCAGAAGGCAGCTCCTACAATGAGCAGTTCTTC. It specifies CASSAEGSSYNEQFF. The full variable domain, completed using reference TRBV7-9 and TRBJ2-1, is DTGVSQNPRHKITKRGQNVTFRCDPISEHNRLYWYRQTLGQGPEFLTYFQNEAQLEKSRLLSDRFSAERPKGSFSTLEIQRTEQGDSAMYLCASSAEGSSYNEQFFGPGTRLTVL.